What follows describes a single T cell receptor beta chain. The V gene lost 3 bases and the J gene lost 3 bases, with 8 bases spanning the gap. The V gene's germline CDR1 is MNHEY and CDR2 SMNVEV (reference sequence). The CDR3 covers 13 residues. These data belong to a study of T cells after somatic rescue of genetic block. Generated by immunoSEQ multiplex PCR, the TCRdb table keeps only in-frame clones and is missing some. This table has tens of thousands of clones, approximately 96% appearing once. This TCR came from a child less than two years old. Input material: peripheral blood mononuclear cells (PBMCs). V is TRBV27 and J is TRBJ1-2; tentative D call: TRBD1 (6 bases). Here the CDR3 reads CASSLEGDYGYTF. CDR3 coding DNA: TGTGCCAGCAGTTTGGAGGGGGACTATGGCTACACCTTC.